The 27 T cell receptor beta chains listed next were all sequenced from one sample in a study of cytomegalovirus exposure and HLA in healthy donors. The PCR used 60 Vbeta and 13 Jbeta primers. The method was immunoSEQ multiplex PCR; TCRdb's version includes in-frame clones alone and lacks a portion of them. Among about 190,000 clones listed, around 78% were seen once. The sequencing input was PBMCs. The source of these receptors is a woman in her 30s in good health and CMV-seropositive.

The V gene is TRBV30, the J gene TRBJ1-5, with 8 bases lining up with TRBD1. This CDR3 region has 14 residues. The germline V gene has CDR1 GTSNPN and CDR2 SVGIG (reference sequence). The J segment lost 4 bases and the V segment lost 2 bases, leaving 4 bases of the junction unmatched. The CDR3 nucleotides are TGTGCCTGGAGTTTGGACAGGGAAAATCAGCCCCAGCATTTT. As protein: CAWSLDRENQPQHF.

This rearrangement joins TRBV6-5 to TRBJ1-3, with 7 bases lining up with TRBD1. Losses at the gene ends were 6 bases for V and 8 bases for J; bases not matched to a gene: 10. The CDR3 extends over 14 amino acids. Germline CDR1 and CDR2: MNHEY and SVGAGI. CDR3 sequence: CASRTGTELHTIYF. The CDR3 nucleotides read TGTGCCAGCAGAACCGGGACAGAACTCCACACCATATATTTT.

V usage is TRBV7-8 and J usage is TRBJ2-7, with 7 bases fitting TRBD2. The CDR3 is 15 residues long. Germline assignment: CDR1 SGHVS and CDR2 FQNEAQ. Trimming removed 2 bases from V and 2 bases from J; junction bases left unmatched: 6. CDR3 sequence (DNA): TGTGCCAGCAGCTTACGGGGGGTCCTGACCTACGAGCAGTACTTC. It is translated as CASSLRGVLTYEQYF.

The rearrangement uses TRBV5-1 and TRBJ2-5; D perhaps matches TRBD1 (6 bases). Germline-derived CDR1 and CDR2 are SGHRS and YFSETQ. This CDR3 has 13 amino acids. V lost 4 bases and J 1 base, leaving 8 bases between the germline ends. CDR3 sequence (DNA): TGCGCCAGCAGCGACAGGATCCAAGAGACCCAGTACTTC. Translated, it gives CASSDRIQETQYF.

The chain is built from TRBV20-1 and TRBJ2-1; a possible D gene is TRBD2 (6 bases). CDR1 and CDR2 (germline): DFQATT, SNEGSKA (reference sequence). The V end was cut by 6 bases, the J end by 11 bases, with 11 bases between. The CDR3 loop spans 10 amino acids. DNA for the CDR3: TGCAGTGCGTGGAGGGGACAGCAGTTCTTC. Translating gives CSAWRGQQFF.

The gene calls are TRBV7-6 and TRBJ1-5; 10 positions agree with TRBD1. V trimming: 1 base; J trimming: 4 bases; junction bases outside the gene matches: 10. CDR3 length: 18 residues. CDR1 SGHVS and CDR2 FNYEAQ come from the germline V gene. DNA of the CDR3: TGTGCCAGCAGCTTAGTCTGGGGGACAGGGGAACTTAATCAGCCCCAGCATTTT. Encoded protein: CASSLVWGTGELNQPQHF.

The chain is built from TRBV7-9 and TRBJ2-1; tentative D call: TRBD2 (5 bases). V dropped 0 bases and J dropped 9 bases, with 9 bases sitting between them. This CDR3 region has 13 residues. CDR1 is SEHNR, CDR2 FQNEAQ, per germline (reference sequence). In DNA form, the CDR3 reads TGTGCCAGCAGCTTAGCGGTAGCGACTGAGCAGTTCTTC. This encodes CASSLAVATEQFF.

V and J are TRBV4-1 and TRBJ2-1, with 7 bases matching TRBD2. CDR3 length: 11 residues. The V and J ends lost 7 bases and 15 bases, in that order; junction bases with no gene match: 9. The germline CDR1 and CDR2 sequences are MGHRA and YSYEKL. The CDR3 is CASTGGGVLFF. The CDR3 DNA follows: TGCGCCAGCACGGGCGGGGGAGTGTTGTTCTTC.

V is TRBV5-5 and J is TRBJ1-5; TRBD1 aligns across 9 bases. The CDR3 extends over 15 amino acids. Germline CDR1 is SGHKS and CDR2 is YYEKEE (reference sequence). Trimming took 4 bases from V and 6 from J; bases not matched to a gene: 8. As DNA, the CDR3 is TGTGCCAGCAGCAGGACAGGGGAGTCCAGTCAGCCCCAGCATTTT. Translation: CASSRTGESSQPQHF.

The gene calls are TRBV7-2 and TRBJ2-5; TRBD2 is a possible D gene (5 bases). Germline V gene data show CDR1 as SGHTA and CDR2 as FQGNSA. The V gene lost 2 bases and the J gene lost 5 bases, with 18 bases spanning the gap. This CDR3 contains 16 residues. The CDR3 sequence is CASSLREYAGRETQYF. The CDR3 DNA reads as TGTGCCAGCAGCTTAAGGGAGTATGCCGGGCGGGAGACCCAGTACTTC.

V is TRBV4-1 and J is TRBJ1-2; the D gene is possibly TRBD1 (5 bases). Germline V CDR1 and CDR2: MGHRA, YSYEKL. CDR3 length equals 18 residues. Trimming took 0 bases from V and 4 from J, leaving 21 bases between them. The CDR3 region has the DNA TGCGCCAGCAGCCAAGATCAAAGCAGCCAGGTTAGGGGCTATGGCTACACCTTC. Translated: CASSQDQSSQVRGYGYTF.

This chain joins TRBV30 and TRBJ2-5, with 7 positions matching TRBD1. The closer fit of TRBJ2-7 to the DNA end suggests the J call may be wrong. Germline CDR1 and CDR2: GTSNPN and SVGIG (reference sequence). CDR3 length equals 15 residues. The CDR3 DNA sequence: TGTGCCTGGAACAAACTCACACAGGGGTGGTACGAGCAGTACTTC. It encodes CAWNKLTQGWYEQYF.

Comment on this clone: A junction end diverges from the germline sequence, so it may reflect a read error. The sample contains more than one DNA sequence encoding this CDR3. The J gene is TRBJ2-2, the V gene TRBV5-1, with 7 bases lining up with TRBD1. CDR3 length equals 14 residues. CDR1 and CDR2 (germline): SGHRS, YFSETQ. CDR3 nucleotide sequence: TGTGCCAGCAGCTCACAGGGGCGCACCGGGGAGCTGTTTTTT. It specifies CASSSQGRTGELFF.

This clone is a singleton in its sample. The rearrangement uses TRBV30 and TRBJ2-1; D gene uncertain. V was trimmed by 0 bases and J by 4 bases, leaving 10 bases between them. The germline V gene has CDR1 GTSNPN and CDR2 SVGIG (reference sequence). The CDR3 covers 14 residues. CDR3 region: CAWSVRLEYNEQFF. The CDR3 DNA is TGTGCCTGGAGTGTACGACTCGAATACAATGAGCAGTTCTTC.

In this sample, this clone turned up a few times. The chain has TRBV19 and TRBJ2-7; D is uncertain. The CDR3 runs to 15 residues. Germline V gene sequence: CDR1 LNHDA, CDR2 SQIVND (reference sequence). V lost 6 bases to trimming and J lost 2 bases, with 17 bases between them. The CDR3 loop is CASRVAAVETYEQYF. For the CDR3, the DNA is TGTGCCAGTAGGGTCGCCGCCGTTGAGACCTACGAGCAGTACTTC.

The V and J genes are TRBV28 and TRBJ1-1; weak D call: TRBD1 (5 bases). The length of the CDR3 is 17 residues. Germline V gene data show CDR1 as MDHEN and CDR2 as SYDVKM. Trimming stripped 2 bases from V and 1 base from J, with 17 bases between. CDR3 nucleotides: TGTGCCAGCAGTTTAAAAATTGGGGACTTTCAGAACACTGAAGCTTTCTTT. It specifies CASSLKIGDFQNTEAFF. Full variable domain (missing parts from reference TRBV28 and TRBJ1-1): DVKVTQSSRYLVKRTGEKVFLECVQDMDHENMFWYRQDPGLGLRLIYFSYDVKMKEKGDIPEGYSVSREKKERFSLILESASTNQTSMYLCASSLKIGDFQNTEAFFGQGTRLTVV.

This rearrangement joins TRBV21-1 to TRBJ2-5; the listed D gene, TRBD2, was not tested against the DNA. TRBV21-1 is listed as a pseudogene. The CDR3 extends over 14 amino acids. CDR3 residues: CASDRDRGWETQYF. For the CDR3, the DNA is TGTGCCAGCGACCGAGATCGGGGGTGGGAGACCCAGTACTTC.

The chain carries TRBV9 and TRBJ1-1; TRBD1 is a possible D gene (6 bases). V lost 4 bases, J lost 1 base, and 11 bases lay in between. The CDR3 is 14 amino acids. CDR1 and CDR2 (germline): SGDLS, YYNGEE. The CDR3, as DNA: TGTGCCAGCAGCCTTAGGACAGCGAACACTGAAGCTTTCTTT. It yields the protein CASSLRTANTEAFF.

V gene TRBV29-1 combines with J gene TRBJ1-2; D gene uncertain. The V end was cut by 3 bases, the J end by 0 bases, with 20 bases between. CDR3 length equals 17 residues. Per germline, CDR1 SQVTM and CDR2 ANQGSEA. The CDR3 DNA is TGCAGCGTTGATAAGAGGGCAGGTGGGAGAGCTAACTATGGCTACACCTTC. This codes for CSVDKRAGGRANYGYTF.

The J gene is TRBJ2-1, the V gene TRBV19, with D perhaps TRBD1 (7 bases). CDR1 LNHDA and CDR2 SQIVND come from the germline V gene (reference sequence). Trimming left V 4 bases short and J 10 bases short, with 14 bases between. This CDR3 contains 13 residues. The CDR3 DNA sequence: TGTGCCAGTAGTAACCGGAGGGGGCTGGAGCAGTTCTTC. Residues: CASSNRRGLEQFF. Combining the CDR3 with reference TRBV19 and TRBJ2-1 gives the whole variable domain DGGITQSPKYLFRKEGQNVTLSCEQNLNHDAMYWYRQDPGQGLRLIYYSQIVNDFQKGDIAEGYSVSREKKESFPLTVTSAQKNPTAFYLCASSNRRGLEQFFGPGTRLTVL.

The V gene is TRBV9, the J gene TRBJ2-7; D gene unclear. The CDR3 runs to 15 residues. The germline CDR1 and CDR2 sequences are SGDLS and YYNGEE. Trimming pared 3 bases from V and 0 bases from J, leaving 13 bases between. The chain's CDR3 is CASSGGDPLSYEQYF. In DNA form, the CDR3 reads TGTGCCAGCAGCGGAGGTGATCCCCTCTCCTACGAGCAGTACTTC.

The chain uses TRBV6-1 and TRBJ2-5, with 8 nucleotides matching TRBD1. This CDR3 has 13 amino acids. CDR1 is MNHNS, CDR2 SASEGT, per germline. V was clipped by 6 bases and J by 1 base; unmatched bases: 1. CDR3 nucleotides: TGTGCCAGCAGGGGGACAGGCCAAGAGACCCAGTACTTC. Its translation is CASRGTGQETQYF.

The chain couples TRBV7-2 to TRBJ2-7; 8 bases match TRBD2. The CDR3 runs to 15 residues. J was trimmed by 2 bases and V by 1 base; bases with no gene match: 4. CDR1 and CDR2 (germline): SGHTA, FQGNSA. DNA for the CDR3: TGTGCCAGCAGCTTAGGGGGGACTAGTACCTACGAGCAGTACTTC. Translation gives CASSLGGTSTYEQYF.

The rearrangement uses TRBV18 and TRBJ1-1, with 8 bases aligning to TRBD1. The CDR3 is 15 residues long. Germline values: CDR1 KGHSH, CDR2 LQKENI. V lost 1 base and J lost 3; bases outside the gene matches: 4. The DNA for the CDR3 is TGTGCCAGCTCACCACTAGGACAGGGATACACTGAAGCTTTCTTT. Amino acid sequence: CASSPLGQGYTEAFF.

The V and J genes are TRBV6-5 and TRBJ1-5; perhaps TRBD1 as D (6 bases). The CDR3 contains 12 residues. V was cut by 5 bases and J by 7 bases, with 9 bases left in between. CDR1 is MNHEY, CDR2 SVGAGI, per germline. CDR3 DNA sequence: TGTGCCAGCAGTGTACAGGGACAGCCCCAGCATTTT. This encodes CASSVQGQPQHF.

The chain is built from TRBV5-4 and TRBJ2-3; a possible D gene is TRBD1 (5 bases). The CDR3 contains 16 residues. V lost 3 bases and J lost 6, with 20 bases in between. CDR1 is SGHNT, CDR2 YYREEE, per germline (reference sequence). Written as DNA, the CDR3 is TGTGCCAGCAGCTCCCGACAGACAATTACCGGGGATACGCAGTATTTT. It translates to CASSSRQTITGDTQYF. Together with reference TRBV5-4 and TRBJ2-3, the CDR3 gives the full variable domain: ETGVTQSPTHLIKTRGQQVTLRCSSQSGHNTVSWYQQALGQGPQFIFQYYREEENGRGNFPPRFSGLQFPNYSSELNVNALELDDSALYLCASSSRQTITGDTQYFGPGTRLTVL.

The chain is built from TRBV9 and TRBJ2-3; TRBD1 matches 7 bases. The CDR3 consists of 13 residues. V shed 4 bases and J 5 bases; nucleotides not matched to a gene: 4. Germline V gene lookup returns CDR1 SGDLS and CDR2 YYNGEE. The CDR3, as DNA: TGTGCCAGCAGCCTAGGGGGCGTAGATACGCAGTATTTT. As protein: CASSLGGVDTQYF.